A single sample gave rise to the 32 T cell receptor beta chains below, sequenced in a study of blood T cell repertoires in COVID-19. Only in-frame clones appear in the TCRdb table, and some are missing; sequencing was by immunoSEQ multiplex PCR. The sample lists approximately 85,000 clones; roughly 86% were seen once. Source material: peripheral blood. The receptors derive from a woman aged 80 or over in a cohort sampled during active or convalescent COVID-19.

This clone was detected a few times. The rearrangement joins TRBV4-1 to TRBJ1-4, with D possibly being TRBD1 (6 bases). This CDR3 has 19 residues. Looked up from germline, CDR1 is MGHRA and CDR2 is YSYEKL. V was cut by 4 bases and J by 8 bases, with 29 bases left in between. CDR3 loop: CASSPRFPDTGTTGEKLFF. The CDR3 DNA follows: TGCGCCAGCAGCCCACGATTTCCCGACACAGGGACGACGGGAGAAAAACTGTTTTTT.

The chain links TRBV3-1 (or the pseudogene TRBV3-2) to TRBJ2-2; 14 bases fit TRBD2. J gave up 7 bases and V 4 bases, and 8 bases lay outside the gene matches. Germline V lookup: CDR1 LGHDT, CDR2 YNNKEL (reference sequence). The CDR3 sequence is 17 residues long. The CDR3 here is CASSRPTSGRAGGELFF. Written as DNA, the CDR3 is TGTGCCAGCAGCCGCCCGACTAGCGGGAGGGCCGGCGGGGAGCTGTTTTTT.

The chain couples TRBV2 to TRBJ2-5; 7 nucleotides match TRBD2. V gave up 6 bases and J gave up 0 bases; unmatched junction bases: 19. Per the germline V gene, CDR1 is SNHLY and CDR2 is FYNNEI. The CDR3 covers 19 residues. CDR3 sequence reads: CASSGGTSNEPAYQETQYF. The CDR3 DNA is TGTGCCAGCAGCGGGGGGACTTCAAACGAACCTGCGTACCAAGAGACCCAGTACTTC.

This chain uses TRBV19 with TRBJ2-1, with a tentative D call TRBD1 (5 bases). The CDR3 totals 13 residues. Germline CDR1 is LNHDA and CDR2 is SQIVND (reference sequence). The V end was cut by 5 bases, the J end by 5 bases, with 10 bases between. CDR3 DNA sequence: TGTGCCAGTAGTTCGGCAGGGCACAATGAGCAGTTCTTC. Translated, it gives CASSSAGHNEQFF.

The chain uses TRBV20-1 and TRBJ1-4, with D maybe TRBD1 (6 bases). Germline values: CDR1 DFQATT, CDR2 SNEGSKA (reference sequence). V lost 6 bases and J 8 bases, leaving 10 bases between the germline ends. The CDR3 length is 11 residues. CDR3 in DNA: TGCAGTGCCATCAGGGGAGAAAAACTGTTTTTT. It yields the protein CSAIRGEKLFF.

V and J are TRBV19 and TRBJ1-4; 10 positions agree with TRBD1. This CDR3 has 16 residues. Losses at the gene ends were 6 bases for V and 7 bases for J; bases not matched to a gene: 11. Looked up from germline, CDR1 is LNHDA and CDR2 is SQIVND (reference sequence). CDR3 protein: CASRQGTGTGVEKLFF. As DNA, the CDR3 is TGTGCCAGTAGACAAGGCACCGGGACAGGGGTTGAAAAACTGTTTTTT.

The CDR3 is CATSKPTQGKSQPQHF. For the CDR3, the DNA is TGTGCCACCAGCAAACCAACTCAGGGGAAGAGTCAGCCCCAGCATTTT. The chain carries TRBV15 and TRBJ1-5; maybe TRBD1 (6 bases). From germline, CDR1 is LNHNV and CDR2 YYDKDF (reference sequence). CDR3 size: 16 residues. V was cut by 4 bases and J by 6 bases, with 19 bases left in between.

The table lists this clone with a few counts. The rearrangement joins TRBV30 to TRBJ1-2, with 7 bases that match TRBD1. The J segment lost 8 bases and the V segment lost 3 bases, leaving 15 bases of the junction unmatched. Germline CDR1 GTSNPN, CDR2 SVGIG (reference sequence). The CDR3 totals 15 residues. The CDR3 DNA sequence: TGTGCCTGGAGGATGAGGGGGCGACAGTTGGAGGGCTACACCTTC. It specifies CAWRMRGRQLEGYTF.

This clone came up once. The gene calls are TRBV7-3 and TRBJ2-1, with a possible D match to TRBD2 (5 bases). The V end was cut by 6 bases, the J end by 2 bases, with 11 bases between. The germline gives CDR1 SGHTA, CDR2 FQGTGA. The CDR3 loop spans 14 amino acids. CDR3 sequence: CASSLGGPYNEQFF. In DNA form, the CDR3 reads TGTGCCAGCAGTCTTGGCGGGCCCTACAATGAGCAGTTCTTC.

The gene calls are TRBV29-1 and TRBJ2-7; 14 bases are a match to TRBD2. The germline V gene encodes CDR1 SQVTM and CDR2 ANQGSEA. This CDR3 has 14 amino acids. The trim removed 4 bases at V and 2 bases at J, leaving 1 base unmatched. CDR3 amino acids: CSVVGLAGAYEQYF. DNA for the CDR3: TGCAGCGTTGTGGGACTAGCGGGAGCCTACGAGCAGTACTTC.

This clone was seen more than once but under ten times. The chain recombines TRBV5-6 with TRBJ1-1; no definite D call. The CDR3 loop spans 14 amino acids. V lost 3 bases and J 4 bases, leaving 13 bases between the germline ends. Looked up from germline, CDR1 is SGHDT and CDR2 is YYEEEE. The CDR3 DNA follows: TGTGCCAGCAGCTCCCCGCGGCTGGGCACTGAAGCTTTCTTT. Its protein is CASSSPRLGTEAFF. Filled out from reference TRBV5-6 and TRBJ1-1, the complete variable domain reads DAGVTQSPTHLIKTRGQQVTLRCSPKSGHDTVSWYQQALGQGPQFIFQYYEEEERQRGNFPDRFSGHQFPNYSSELNVNALLLGDSALYLCASSSPRLGTEAFFGQGTRLTVV.

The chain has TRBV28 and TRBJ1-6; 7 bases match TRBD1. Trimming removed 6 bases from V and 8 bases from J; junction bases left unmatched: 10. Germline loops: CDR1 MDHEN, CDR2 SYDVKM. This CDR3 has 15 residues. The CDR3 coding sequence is TGTGCCAGCAGCGGGAACAGGGGTGGTGATTCACCCCTCCACTTT. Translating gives CASSGNRGGDSPLHF. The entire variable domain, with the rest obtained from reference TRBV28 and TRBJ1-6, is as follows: DVKVTQSSRYLVKRTGEKVFLECVQDMDHENMFWYRQDPGLGLRLIYFSYDVKMKEKGDIPEGYSVSREKKERFSLILESASTNQTSMYLCASSGNRGGDSPLHFGNGTRLTVT.

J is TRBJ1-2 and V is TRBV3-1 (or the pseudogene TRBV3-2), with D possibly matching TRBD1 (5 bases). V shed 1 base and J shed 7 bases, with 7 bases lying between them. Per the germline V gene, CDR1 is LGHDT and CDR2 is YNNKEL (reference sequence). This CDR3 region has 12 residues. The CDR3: CASSQAGVGYTF. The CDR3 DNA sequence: TGTGCCAGCAGCCAAGCGGGGGTTGGCTACACCTTC.

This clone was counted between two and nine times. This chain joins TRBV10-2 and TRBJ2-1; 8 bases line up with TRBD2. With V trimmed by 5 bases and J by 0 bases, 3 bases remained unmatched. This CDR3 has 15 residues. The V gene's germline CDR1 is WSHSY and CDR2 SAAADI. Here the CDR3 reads CASSLAGGSYNEQFF. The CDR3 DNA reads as TGCGCCAGCAGTCTCGCGGGAGGCTCCTACAATGAGCAGTTCTTC.

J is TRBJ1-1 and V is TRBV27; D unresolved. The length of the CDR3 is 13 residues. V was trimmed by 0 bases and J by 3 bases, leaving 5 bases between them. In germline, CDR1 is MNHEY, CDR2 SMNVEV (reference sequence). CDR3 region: CASSLSGDTEAFF. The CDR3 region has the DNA TGTGCCAGCAGTTTATCCGGGGACACTGAAGCTTTCTTT.

CDR3 residues: CASGWTGADYGYTF. Here the CDR3 DNA reads TGCGCCAGCGGGTGGACAGGGGCGGACTATGGCTACACCTTC. The V call is TRBV5-1, the J call TRBJ1-2, with 9 bases fitting TRBD1. The germline V gene encodes CDR1 SGHRS and CDR2 YFSETQ. This CDR3 region has 14 residues. The ends lost 7 bases at V and 3 bases at J; junction bases unmatched: 7.

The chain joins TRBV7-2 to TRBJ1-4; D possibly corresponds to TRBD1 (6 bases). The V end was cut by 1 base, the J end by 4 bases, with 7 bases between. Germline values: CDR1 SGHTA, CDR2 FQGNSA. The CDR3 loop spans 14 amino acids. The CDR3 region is CASSLDRVNEKLFF. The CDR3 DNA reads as TGTGCCAGCAGCTTAGACAGGGTTAATGAAAAACTGTTTTTT.

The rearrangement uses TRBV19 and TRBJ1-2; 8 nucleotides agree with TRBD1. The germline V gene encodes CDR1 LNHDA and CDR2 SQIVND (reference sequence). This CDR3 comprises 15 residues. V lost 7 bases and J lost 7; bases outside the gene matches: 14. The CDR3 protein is CASTPPGQGSPGYTF. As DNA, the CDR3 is TGTGCCAGTACCCCCCCTGGACAGGGTAGTCCTGGCTACACCTTC.

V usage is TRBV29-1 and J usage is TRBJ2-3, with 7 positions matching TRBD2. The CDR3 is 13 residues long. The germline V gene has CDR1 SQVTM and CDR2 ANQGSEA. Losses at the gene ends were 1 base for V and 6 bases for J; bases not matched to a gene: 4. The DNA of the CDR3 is TGCAGCGTTGAAGTGGGGGGGGACGATACGCAGTATTTT. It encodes CSVEVGGDDTQYF.

CDR3 nucleotides: TGTGCCAGCAGCCAACTCGGGTTTGACACAGATACGCAGTATTTT. Residues: CASSQLGFDTDTQYF. The chain employs TRBV7-3 and TRBJ2-3; D gene uncertain. The CDR3 consists of 15 residues. V was trimmed by 5 bases and J by 2 bases, leaving 14 bases between them. Per the germline V gene, CDR1 is SGHTA and CDR2 is FQGTGA.

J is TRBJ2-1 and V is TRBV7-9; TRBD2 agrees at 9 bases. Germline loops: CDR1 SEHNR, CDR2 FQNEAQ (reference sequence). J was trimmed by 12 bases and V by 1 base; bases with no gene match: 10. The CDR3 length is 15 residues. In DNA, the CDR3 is TGTGCCAGCAGCTTAGTACCTAGCGGGACCGGTGGGCAGTTCTTC. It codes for CASSLVPSGTGGQFF.

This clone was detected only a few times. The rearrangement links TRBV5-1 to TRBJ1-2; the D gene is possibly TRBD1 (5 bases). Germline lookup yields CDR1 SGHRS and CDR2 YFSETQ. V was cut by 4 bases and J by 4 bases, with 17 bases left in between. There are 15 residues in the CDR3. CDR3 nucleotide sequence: TGCGCCAGCAGCAGAACAGGTGAAGGAAGCTATGGCTACACCTTC. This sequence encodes CASSRTGEGSYGYTF.

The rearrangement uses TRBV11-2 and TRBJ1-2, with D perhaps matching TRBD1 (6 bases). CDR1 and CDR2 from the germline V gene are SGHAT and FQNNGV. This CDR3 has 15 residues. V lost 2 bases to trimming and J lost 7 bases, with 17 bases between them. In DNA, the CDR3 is TGTGCCAGCAGCTTACAGGGTGCAGGGGCGGGTGGCTACACCTTC. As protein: CASSLQGAGAGGYTF.

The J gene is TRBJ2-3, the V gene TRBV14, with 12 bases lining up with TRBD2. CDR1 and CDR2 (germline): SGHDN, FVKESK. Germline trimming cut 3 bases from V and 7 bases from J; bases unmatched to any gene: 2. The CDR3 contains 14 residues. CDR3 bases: TGTGCCAGCAGCCATAGGACTAGCGGGAATACGCAGTATTTT. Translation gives CASSHRTSGNTQYF.

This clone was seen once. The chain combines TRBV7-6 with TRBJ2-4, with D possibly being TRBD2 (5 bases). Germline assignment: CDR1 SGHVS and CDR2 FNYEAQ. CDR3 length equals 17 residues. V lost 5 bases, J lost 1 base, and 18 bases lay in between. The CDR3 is CASSQGGPGKAKNIQYF. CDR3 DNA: TGTGCCAGCAGCCAAGGCGGTCCGGGGAAGGCCAAAAACATTCAGTACTTC.

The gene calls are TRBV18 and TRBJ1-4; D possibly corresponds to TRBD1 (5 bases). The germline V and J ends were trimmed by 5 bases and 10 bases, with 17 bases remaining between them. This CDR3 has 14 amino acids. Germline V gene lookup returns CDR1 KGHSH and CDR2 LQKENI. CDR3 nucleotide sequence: TGTGCCAGCTCAGACGGACAAGAGGCGGTAAAACTGTTTTTT. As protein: CASSDGQEAVKLFF. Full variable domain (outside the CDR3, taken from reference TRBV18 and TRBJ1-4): NAGVMQNPRHLVRRRGQEARLRCSPMKGHSHVYWYRQLPEEGLKFMVYLQKENIIDESGMPKERFSAEFPKEGPSILRIQQVVRGDSAAYFCASSDGQEAVKLFFGSGTQLSVL.

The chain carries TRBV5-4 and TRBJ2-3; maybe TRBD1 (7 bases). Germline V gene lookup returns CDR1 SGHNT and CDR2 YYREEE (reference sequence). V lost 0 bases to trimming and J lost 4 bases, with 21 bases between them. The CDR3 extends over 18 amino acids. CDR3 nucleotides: TGTGCCAGCAGCTTGGCCAGCAGGGGGGTAAAGGGATCAGATACGCAGTATTTT. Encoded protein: CASSLASRGVKGSDTQYF.

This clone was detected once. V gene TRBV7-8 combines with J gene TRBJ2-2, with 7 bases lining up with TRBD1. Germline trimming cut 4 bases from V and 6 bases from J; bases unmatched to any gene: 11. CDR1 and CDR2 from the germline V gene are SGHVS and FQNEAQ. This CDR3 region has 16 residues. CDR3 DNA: TGTGCCAGCAGCTCGAACCGGGACAGTCGGTCCGGGGAGCTGTTTTTT. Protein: CASSSNRDSRSGELFF.

CDR3 bases: TGTGCCAGTAGTATAGCCTGGGGGGTATCCTACAATGAGCAGTTCTTC. It encodes CASSIAWGVSYNEQFF. The V call is TRBV19, the J call TRBJ2-1, with a weak D call TRBD2 (6 bases). The CDR3 has 16 residues. Germline CDR1 and CDR2: LNHDA and SQIVND (reference sequence). V lost 1 base and J 1 base, leaving 11 bases between the germline ends.

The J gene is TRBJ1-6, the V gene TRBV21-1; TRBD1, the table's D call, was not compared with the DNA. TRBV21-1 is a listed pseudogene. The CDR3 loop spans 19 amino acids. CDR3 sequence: CASSKALQGPTCYNSPLHF. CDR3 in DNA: TGTGCCAGCAGCAAAGCGCTCCAGGGGCCGACCTGCTATAATTCACCCCTCCACTTT.

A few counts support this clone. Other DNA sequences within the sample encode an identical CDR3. As DNA, the CDR3 is TGTGCCACCAGTGACCCCGGGACAGTTTATGGCTACACCTTC. Its translation is CATSDPGTVYGYTF. The V and J genes are TRBV24-1 and TRBJ1-2; 7 bases are a match to TRBD1. There are 14 residues in the CDR3. The V gene end was trimmed by 4 bases and the J gene end by 5 bases; junction bases not matched to a gene: 6. CDR1 KGHDR and CDR2 SFDVKD come from the germline V gene.

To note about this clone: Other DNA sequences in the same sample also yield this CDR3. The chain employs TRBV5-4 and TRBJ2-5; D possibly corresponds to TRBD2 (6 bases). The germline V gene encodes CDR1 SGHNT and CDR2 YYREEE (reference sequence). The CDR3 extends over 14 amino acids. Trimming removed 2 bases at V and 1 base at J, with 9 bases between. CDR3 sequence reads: CASSFGGSQETQYF. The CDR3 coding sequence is TGTGCCAGCAGCTTTGGGGGGAGCCAAGAGACCCAGTACTTC. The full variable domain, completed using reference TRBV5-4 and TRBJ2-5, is ETGVTQSPTHLIKTRGQQVTLRCSSQSGHNTVSWYQQALGQGPQFIFQYYREEENGRGNFPPRFSGLQFPNYSSELNVNALELDDSALYLCASSFGGSQETQYFGPGTRLLVL.